A single sample is the source of the 7 T cell receptor beta chains below, sequenced in a study of blood T cell repertoires in COVID-19 (dated by TCRdb to the early 2020s). Libraries were constructed by the immunoSEQ multiplex PCR assay. As stored in TCRdb, this immuneACCESS dataset retains in-frame rearrangements with V and J assigned. A fraction of the clones does not appear; measured against another copy, unresolved V genes explain less than half of the discrepancy, and the remainder lacks a known reason. This sample comprises 35,000 to 50,000 clones, around 86% of them detected only once. The ten largest make up 6.5% to 9% of the sample. Sequencing was carried out using peripheral blood. These receptors all come from a man aged 55 to 70 with active COVID-19.

A few counts support this clone. The chain combines TRBV14 with TRBJ1-6; TRBD1 aligns across 8 bases. Per germline, CDR1 SGHDN and CDR2 FVKESK. The CDR3 totals 14 residues. Trimming at V came to 6 bases and at J to 8 bases, leaving 6 bases not matched to a gene. The CDR3 loop is CASRPGQGHSPLHF. CDR3 sequence (DNA): TGTGCCAGCAGACCTGGACAGGGTCATTCACCCCTCCACTTT.

V is TRBV18 and J is TRBJ2-7; 7 bases fit TRBD2. The CDR3 is 13 residues long. Germline V CDR1 and CDR2: KGHSH, LQKENI. V lost 8 bases to trimming and J lost 0 bases; unmatched junction nucleotides: 4. The CDR3 region has the DNA TGTGCCAGCGCAGCGGGGCGCTCCTACGAGCAGTACTTC. This gives the protein CASAAGRSYEQYF.

V usage is TRBV6-5 and J usage is TRBJ2-7, with D possibly TRBD1 on 6 matching bases. This CDR3 is built from 11 residues. Deletions cut 6 bases from V and 6 bases from J, with 9 bases between. Germline V gene sequence: CDR1 MNHEY, CDR2 SVGAGI. The CDR3 reads CASRNRAEQYF. CDR3 bases: TGTGCCAGCAGAAACAGGGCCGAGCAGTACTTC.

The chain recombines TRBV7-9 with TRBJ1-6; D is perhaps TRBD1 (5 bases). The CDR3 covers 17 residues. Trimming stripped 3 bases from V and 0 bases from J, with 12 bases between. In germline, CDR1 is SEHNR, CDR2 FQNEAQ (reference sequence). In DNA form, the CDR3 reads TGTGCCAGCAGCTTTTCCGCAGACAGCTCCTATAATTCACCCCTCCACTTT. This translates into CASSFSADSSYNSPLHF.

This chain joins TRBV11-3 and TRBJ1-1; 10 bases align to TRBD1. Germline CDR1 reads SGHNT; CDR2 reads YENEEA. This CDR3 contains 16 residues. The trim removed 4 bases at V and 4 bases at J, leaving 9 bases unmatched. The CDR3 sequence is CASSSRTGGEGTEAFF. DNA of the CDR3: TGTGCCAGCAGCTCCCGGACAGGGGGAGAGGGCACTGAAGCTTTCTTT.

The chain uses TRBV6-5 and TRBJ1-2, with 9 bases matching TRBD1. Germline V gene sequence: CDR1 MNHEY, CDR2 SVGAGI. V shed 6 bases, J shed 6 bases, and the junction held 5 bases outside the gene matches. CDR3 length: 13 amino acids. The CDR3, as DNA: TGTGCCAGCAGGCAGACAGGGGGAAATGGCTACACCTTC. The encoded protein is CASRQTGGNGYTF.

The chain combines TRBV6-2 or TRBV6-3 with TRBJ2-7; possibly TRBD1 for D (5 bases). In germline, CDR1 is MNHEY, CDR2 SVGEGT. There are 14 residues in the CDR3. V lost 4 bases and J lost 4, with 14 bases in between. The CDR3 spells CASSSMTEGYEQYF. CDR3 DNA: TGTGCCAGCAGTTCTATGACAGAAGGGTACGAGCAGTACTTC.